The rows below give T cell receptor beta chains drawn from one sample of a study of spatial heterogeneity in lung cancer. TCRdb passed the 5' RACE reads through MiXCR, listing each CDR3 protein once. The sample records roughly 20,000 distinct CDR3 sequences, approximately 2.8% being singletons. The specimen was lung tumor tissue, collected at surgery. The receptors shown here come from a male donor with early-stage non-small cell lung cancer. The CDR3 runs from the conserved cysteine through the conserved F or W. The order of the fields is CDR3 protein, V gene.

CASSLGGLNYGYTF | TRBV6-2/TRBV6-3
CASSLFGDEQFF | TRBV5-1
CASSPTTTNEKLFF | TRBV12-3/TRBV12-4
CSARARGRKQPQHF | TRBV20-1
CASGTVTPGENEQFF | TRBV5-1
CASSARWGAVYNEQFF | TRBV5-6
CAWSTGQGYNQPQHF | TRBV30
CASSLGLAGSPYEQYF | TRBV12-3/TRBV12-4
CASRPTGLDYEQYF | TRBV6-1
CSVEKEGTDEQFF | TRBV29-1
CASSLLEGPQNEQFF | TRBV7-9
CASSLDPGYEQYF | TRBV5-1
CASSVDTDTQYF | TRBV2
CASSFRDRGLEAFF | TRBV5-1
CASSLIGDWNSPLHF | TRBV5-5
CASSFGTPFEGEQYF | TRBV5-1
CASSTGTPNTEAFF | TRBV5-1
CASSLQGSWTGELFF | TRBV7-9
CASSSARTDTQYF | TRBV2
CATRQGPISGYTF | TRBV12-3/TRBV12-4
CSVRTGVETQYF | TRBV29-1
CSASWTSSYEQYF | TRBV20-1
CASSIGEGGANVLTF | TRBV2
CASRWTANTEAFF | TRBV7-9
CASSSRDAGGGYTF | TRBV5-6
CATSDYHSDTQYF | TRBV24-1
CASSFDTSSYEQYF | TRBV5-1
CATGSGGNGDEQYF | TRBV3-1
CASSLSGRSYEQYF | TRBV5-1
CAISPGQENYGYTF | TRBV10-3
CASSQRRFSSAWNEQFF | TRBV14